This TCR beta chain appears in the sequencing data of a study of blood T cell repertoires in COVID-19. Study information: Italy, Spain and the United States were the sources of the convalescent and acute COVID-19 samples. T cells, B-cell-depleted T cells, or PBMCs supplied cDNA or gDNA.

Germline-derived CDR1 and CDR2 are LNHDA and SQIVND (reference sequence). This CDR3 spans 16 amino acids. Trimming took 6 bases from V and 6 from J, leaving 20 bases between them. In the original workflow: Using reference gene primer amplification, nucleated cell counts were estimated. Sequencing was performed with immunoSEQ multiplex PCR; in TCRdb, only in-frame clones are kept and a portion is missing. V and J calls and clone size come straight from that table; D and trimming were deduced from the DNA. The table has more than 75,000 clones, approximately 88% seen once. The chain carries TRBV19 and TRBJ2-2, with D possibly TRBD1 on 5 matching bases. Material for sequencing was peripheral blood. The source is a human donor in a cohort sampled during active COVID-19. The DNA for the CDR3 is TGTGCCAGTAGAATTGTACGAGCAGGGAAAGCCGGGGAGCTGTTTTTT. As protein: CASRIVRAGKAGELFF.